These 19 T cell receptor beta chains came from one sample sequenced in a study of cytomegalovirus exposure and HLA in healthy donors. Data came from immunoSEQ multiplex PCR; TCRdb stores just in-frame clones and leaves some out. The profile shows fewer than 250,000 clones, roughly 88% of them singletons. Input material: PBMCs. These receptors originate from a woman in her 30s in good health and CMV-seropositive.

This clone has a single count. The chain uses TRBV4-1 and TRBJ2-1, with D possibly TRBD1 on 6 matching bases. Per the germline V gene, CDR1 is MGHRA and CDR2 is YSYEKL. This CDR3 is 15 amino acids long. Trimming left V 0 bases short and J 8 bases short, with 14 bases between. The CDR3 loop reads CASSQDGSPGDEQFF. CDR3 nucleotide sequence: TGCGCCAGCAGCCAAGACGGTAGCCCAGGGGATGAGCAGTTCTTC.

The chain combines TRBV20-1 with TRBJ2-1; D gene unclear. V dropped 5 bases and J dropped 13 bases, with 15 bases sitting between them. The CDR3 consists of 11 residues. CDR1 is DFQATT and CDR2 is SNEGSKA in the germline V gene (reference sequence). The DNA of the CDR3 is TGCAGTGCTGTTGGTAGTCGTCTTCAGTTCTTC. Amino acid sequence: CSAVGSRLQFF.

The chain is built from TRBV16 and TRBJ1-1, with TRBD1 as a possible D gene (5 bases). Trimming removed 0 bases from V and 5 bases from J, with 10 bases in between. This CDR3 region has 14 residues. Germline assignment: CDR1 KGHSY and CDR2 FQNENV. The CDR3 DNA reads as TGTGCCAGCAGCCAATCCCTGGAGGGGACTGAAGCTTTCTTT. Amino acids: CASSQSLEGTEAFF.

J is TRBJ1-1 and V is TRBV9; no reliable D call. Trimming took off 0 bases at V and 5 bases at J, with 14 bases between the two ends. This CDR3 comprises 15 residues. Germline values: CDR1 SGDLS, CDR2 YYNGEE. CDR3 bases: TGTGCCAGCAGCGTAGGAGAAGGGTCGGGGACTGAAGCTTTCTTT. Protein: CASSVGEGSGTEAFF.

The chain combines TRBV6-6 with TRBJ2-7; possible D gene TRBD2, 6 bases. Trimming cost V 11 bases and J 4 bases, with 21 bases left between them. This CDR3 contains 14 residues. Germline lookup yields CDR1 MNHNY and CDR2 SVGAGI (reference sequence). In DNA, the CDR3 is TGTGCCTCCCAACTACCGGGAGAAAGGTACGAGCAGTACTTC. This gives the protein CASQLPGERYEQYF.

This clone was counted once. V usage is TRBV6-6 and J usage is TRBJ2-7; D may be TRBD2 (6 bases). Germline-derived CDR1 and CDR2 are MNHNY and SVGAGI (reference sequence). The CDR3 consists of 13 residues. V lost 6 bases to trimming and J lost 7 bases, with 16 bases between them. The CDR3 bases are TGTGCCAGCAGCGATGGGACGGGGAGGGAGCAGTACTTC. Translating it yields CASSDGTGREQYF.

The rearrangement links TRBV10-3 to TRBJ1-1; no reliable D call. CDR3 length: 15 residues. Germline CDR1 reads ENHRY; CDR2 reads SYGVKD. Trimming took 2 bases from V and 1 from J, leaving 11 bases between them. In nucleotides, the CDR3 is TGTGCCATCAGTGAGGTTGCAGGAGCGAACACTGAAGCTTTCTTT. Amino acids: CAISEVAGANTEAFF.

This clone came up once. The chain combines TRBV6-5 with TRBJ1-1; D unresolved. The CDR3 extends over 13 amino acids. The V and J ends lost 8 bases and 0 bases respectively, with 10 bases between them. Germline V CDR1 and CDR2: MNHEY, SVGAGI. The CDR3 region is CASLNGLNTEAFF. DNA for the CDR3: TGTGCCAGCCTCAATGGGTTGAACACTGAAGCTTTCTTT.

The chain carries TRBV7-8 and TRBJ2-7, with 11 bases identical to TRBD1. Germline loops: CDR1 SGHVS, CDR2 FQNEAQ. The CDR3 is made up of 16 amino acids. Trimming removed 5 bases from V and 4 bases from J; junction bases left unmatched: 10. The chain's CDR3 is CASSPTRTGGWYEQYF. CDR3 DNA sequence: TGTGCCAGCAGCCCGACGAGGACAGGGGGCTGGTACGAGCAGTACTTC.

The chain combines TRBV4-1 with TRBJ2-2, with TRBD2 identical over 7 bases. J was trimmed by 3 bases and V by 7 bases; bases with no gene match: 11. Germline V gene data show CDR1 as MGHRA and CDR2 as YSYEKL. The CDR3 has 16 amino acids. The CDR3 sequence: CASTPVGRAHTGELFF. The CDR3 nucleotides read TGCGCCAGCACCCCCGTGGGGAGGGCGCACACCGGGGAGCTGTTTTTT.

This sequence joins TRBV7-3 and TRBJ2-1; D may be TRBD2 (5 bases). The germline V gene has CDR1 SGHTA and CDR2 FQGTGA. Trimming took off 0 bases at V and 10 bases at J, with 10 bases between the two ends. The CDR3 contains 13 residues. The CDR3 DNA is TGTGCCAGCAGCTTAACAGGGAGTAGCGAGCAGTTCTTC. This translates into CASSLTGSSEQFF.

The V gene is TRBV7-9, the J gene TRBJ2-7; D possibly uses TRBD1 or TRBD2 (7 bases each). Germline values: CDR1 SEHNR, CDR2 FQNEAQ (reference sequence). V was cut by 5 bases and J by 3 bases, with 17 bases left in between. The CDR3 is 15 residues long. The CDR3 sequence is CASSQGGQRSYEQYF. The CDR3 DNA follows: TGTGCCAGCAGCCAGGGGGGGCAGCGGAGCTACGAGCAGTACTTC.

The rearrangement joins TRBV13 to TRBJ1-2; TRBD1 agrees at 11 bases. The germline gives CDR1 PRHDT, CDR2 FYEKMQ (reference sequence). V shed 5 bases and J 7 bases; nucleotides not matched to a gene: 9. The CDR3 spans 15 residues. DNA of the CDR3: TGTGCCAGCAGCAATGGACAGGGGGCAAGTGTTGGCTACACCTTC. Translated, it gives CASSNGQGASVGYTF.

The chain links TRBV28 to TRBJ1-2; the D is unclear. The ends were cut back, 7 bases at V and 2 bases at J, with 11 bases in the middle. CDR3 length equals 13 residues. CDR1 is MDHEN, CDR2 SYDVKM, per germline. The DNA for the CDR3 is TGTGCCAGCATAGGCGGGAGGAACTATGGCTACACCTTC. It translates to CASIGGRNYGYTF.

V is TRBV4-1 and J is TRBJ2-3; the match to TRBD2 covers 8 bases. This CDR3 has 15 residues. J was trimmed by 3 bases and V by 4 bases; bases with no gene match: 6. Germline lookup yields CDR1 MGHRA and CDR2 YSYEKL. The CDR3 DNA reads TGCGCCAGCAGCCCGCCGGGACTAGTTACAGATACGCAGTATTTT. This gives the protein CASSPPGLVTDTQYF.

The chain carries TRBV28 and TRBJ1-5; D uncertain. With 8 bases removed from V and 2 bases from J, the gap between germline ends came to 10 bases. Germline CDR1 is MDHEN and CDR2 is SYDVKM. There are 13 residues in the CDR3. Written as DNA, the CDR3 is TGTGCCAGCGGTCATCAGGGCAATCAGCCCCAGCATTTT. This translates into CASGHQGNQPQHF.

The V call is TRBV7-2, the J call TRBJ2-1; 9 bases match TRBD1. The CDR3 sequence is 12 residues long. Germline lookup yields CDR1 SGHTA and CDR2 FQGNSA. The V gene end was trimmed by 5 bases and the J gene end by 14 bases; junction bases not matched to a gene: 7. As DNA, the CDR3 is TGTGCCAGCAGCGTACAGGGACAGGGAGAGTTCTTC. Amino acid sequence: CASSVQGQGEFF.

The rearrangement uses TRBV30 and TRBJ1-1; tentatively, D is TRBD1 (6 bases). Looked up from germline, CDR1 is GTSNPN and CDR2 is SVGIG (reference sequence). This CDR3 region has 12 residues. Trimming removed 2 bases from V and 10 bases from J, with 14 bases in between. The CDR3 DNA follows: TGTGCCTGGAGTCCACAAGTAGGGGGAGCTTTCTTT. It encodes CAWSPQVGGAFF.

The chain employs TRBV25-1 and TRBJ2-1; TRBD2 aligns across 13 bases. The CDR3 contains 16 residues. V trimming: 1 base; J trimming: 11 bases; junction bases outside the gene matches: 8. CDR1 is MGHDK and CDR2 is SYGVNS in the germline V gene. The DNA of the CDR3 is TGTGCCAGCAGTGAATCAGGGACTAGCGGGGTTGGGCAGCAGTTCTTC. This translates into CASSESGTSGVGQQFF. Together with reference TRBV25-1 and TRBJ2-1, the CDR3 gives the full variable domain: EADIYQTPRYLVIGTGKKITLECSQTMGHDKMYWYQQDPGMELHLIHYSYGVNSTEKGDLSSESTVSRIRTEHFPLTLESARPSHTSQYLCASSESGTSGVGQQFFGPGTRLTVL.